These 5 T cell receptor beta chains were sequenced from one sample in a study of regulatory T cells. Antigens of these TCRs are unknown. Primers: 52 TRBV forward and 13 TRBJ reverse. Method: immunoSEQ multiplex PCR; TCRdb's copy keeps in-frame clones and lacks some. The sample shows under 30,000 clones, over 75% of them seen only once. Overall study results and limits: Hydrophobic residues at CDR3 positions 6 and 7 were enriched in conventional CD4+ T cells of CD3G-deficient patients.

The sequenced sample consisted of conventional CD4+ T cells sorted from blood. These receptors all stem from a child younger than 18 with CD3G deficiency.

The rearrangement uses TRBV27 and TRBJ2-3; D is unresolved. In germline, CDR1 is MNHEY, CDR2 SMNVEV (reference sequence). Trimming left V 2 bases short and J 6 bases short, with 9 bases between. The CDR3 has 13 amino acids. CDR3 sequence (DNA): TGTGCCAGCAGTTTAACGGCGCGGGATACGCAGTATTTT. It translates to CASSLTARDTQYF.

The chain has TRBV7-9 and TRBJ2-5; D is ambiguous. V lost 1 base to trimming and J lost 3 bases, with 9 bases between them. The CDR3 runs to 14 residues. Germline CDR1 and CDR2: SEHNR and FQNEAQ (reference sequence). The chain's CDR3 is CASSLDTVKETQYF. CDR3 nucleotides: TGTGCCAGCAGCTTAGATACCGTTAAAGAGACCCAGTACTTC.

V usage is TRBV30 and J usage is TRBJ2-1; perhaps D is TRBD1 or TRBD2 (5 bases each). In germline, CDR1 is GTSNPN, CDR2 SVGIG (reference sequence). The CDR3 loop spans 13 amino acids. The V gene lost 2 bases and the J gene lost 4 bases, with 9 bases spanning the gap. CDR3 in DNA: TGTGCCTGGAGTCGGGGCCAGTACAATGAGCAGTTCTTC. Translation: CAWSRGQYNEQFF.

This clone was observed once. The V gene is TRBV20-1, the J gene TRBJ2-5; TRBD1 agrees at 7 bases. Germline CDR1 is DFQATT and CDR2 is SNEGSKA (reference sequence). V lost 5 bases, J lost 3 bases, and 0 bases stayed unmatched. The CDR3 has 11 amino acids. The DNA for the CDR3 is TGCAGTGCTGACAGGGAAGAGACCCAGTACTTC. Residues: CSADREETQYF.

This clone showed up just a few times. The rearrangement joins TRBV7-9 to TRBJ2-5; D may correspond to TRBD1 or TRBD2 (7 bases each). Deletions cut 5 bases from V and 4 bases from J, with 17 bases between. Germline CDR1 and CDR2: SEHNR and FQNEAQ (reference sequence). The CDR3 totals 15 residues. The CDR3 region has the DNA TGTGCCAGCAGCGCAGACGGCAGGGGGGGAGAGACCCAGTACTTC. It specifies CASSADGRGGETQYF. The entire variable domain, with the rest obtained from reference TRBV7-9 and TRBJ2-5, is as follows: DTGVSQNPRHKITKRGQNVTFRCDPISEHNRLYWYRQTLGQGPEFLTYFQNEAQLEKSRLLSDRFSAERPKGSFSTLEIQRTEQGDSAMYLCASSADGRGGETQYFGPGTRLLVL.